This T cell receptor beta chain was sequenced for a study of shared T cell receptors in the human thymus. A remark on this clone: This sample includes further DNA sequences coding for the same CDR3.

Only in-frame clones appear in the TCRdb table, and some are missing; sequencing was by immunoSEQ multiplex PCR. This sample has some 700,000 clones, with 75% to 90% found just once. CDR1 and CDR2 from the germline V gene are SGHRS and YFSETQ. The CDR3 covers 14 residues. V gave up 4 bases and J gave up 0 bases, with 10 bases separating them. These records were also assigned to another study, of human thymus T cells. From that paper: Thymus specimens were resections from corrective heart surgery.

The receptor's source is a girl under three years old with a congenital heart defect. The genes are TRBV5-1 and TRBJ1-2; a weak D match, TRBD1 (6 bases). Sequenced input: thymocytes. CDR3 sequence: CASSAQGPNYGYTF. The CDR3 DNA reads TGCGCCAGCAGCGCCCAGGGGCCTAACTATGGCTACACCTTC.